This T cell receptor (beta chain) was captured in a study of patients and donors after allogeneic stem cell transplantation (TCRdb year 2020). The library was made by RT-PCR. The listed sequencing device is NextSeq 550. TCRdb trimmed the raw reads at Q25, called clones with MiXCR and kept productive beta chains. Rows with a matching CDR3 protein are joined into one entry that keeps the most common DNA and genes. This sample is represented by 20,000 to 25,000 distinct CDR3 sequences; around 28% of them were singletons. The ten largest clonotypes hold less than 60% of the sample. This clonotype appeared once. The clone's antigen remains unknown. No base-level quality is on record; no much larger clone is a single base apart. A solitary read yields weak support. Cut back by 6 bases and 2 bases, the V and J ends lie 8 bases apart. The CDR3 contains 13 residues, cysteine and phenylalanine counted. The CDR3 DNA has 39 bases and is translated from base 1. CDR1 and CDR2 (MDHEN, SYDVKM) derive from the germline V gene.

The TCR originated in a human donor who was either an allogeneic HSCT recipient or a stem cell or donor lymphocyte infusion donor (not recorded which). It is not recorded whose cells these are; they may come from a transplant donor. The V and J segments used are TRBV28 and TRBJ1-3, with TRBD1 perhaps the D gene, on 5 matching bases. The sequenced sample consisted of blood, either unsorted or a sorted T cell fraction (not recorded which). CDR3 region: CASSTGPGNTIYF. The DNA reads TGTGCCAGCAGCACAGGCCCTGGAAACACCATATATTTT.